These T cell receptor beta chains were read from a single sample in a study of cytotoxic CD8 clonotypes in ibrutinib-treated CLL. Repertoires were generated with immunoSEQ multiplex PCR, while TCRdb's copy carries only in-frame clones and drops some. The repertoire has some 30,000 clones, about 78% of them found once; the top ten carry less than 55%. The source material was PBMCs, sampled after 36 months of ibrutinib treatment. These receptors all come from a human donor with chronic lymphocytic leukemia. The CDR3 runs from the conserved cysteine through the conserved F or W. The D gene is left open where the match is weak. A row's size may be missing; if present it is once, few, many or a size class.

size	length	V	D	J	DNA	CDR3
once	15	TRBV19	-	TRBJ2-3	TGTGCCAGTAGCCCCGCAGGGGCCCGGGGGGATACGCAGTATTTT	CASSPAGARGDTQYF
many	12	TRBV7-9	-	TRBJ1-2	TGTGCCAGCAGCTTAGGGACAGATGGCTACACCTTC	CASSLGTDGYTF
-	15	TRBV27	-	TRBJ1-4	TGTGCCAGCAGACAACGAGCCTGGGGGAATGAAAAACTGTTTTTT	CASRQRAWGNEKLFF
few	14	TRBV7-9	TRBD1	TRBJ1-2	TGTGCCAGCAGCCCGCGACAGGGAAACTATGGCTACACCTTC	CASSPRQGNYGYTF
few	12	TRBV7-9	TRBD1	TRBJ2-7	TGTGCCAGCAGAGGGACAGGGACCGAGCAGTACTTC	CASRGTGTEQYF
-	13	TRBV5-5	-	TRBJ2-7	TGTGCCAGCAGCAGGAGAGATTCCTACGAGCAGTACTTC	CASSRRDSYEQYF
-	15	TRBV5-4	TRBD1	TRBJ1-1	TGTGCCAGCAGCTTGTATGAGGGGGCTCTCACTGAAGCTTTCTTT	CASSLYEGALTEAFF
-	17	TRBV7-9	TRBD1	TRBJ1-1	TGTGCCAGCAGCTTCTTGTACAGGGGGATCGTAGACACTGAAGCTTTCTTT	CASSFLYRGIVDTEAFF
-	15	TRBV11-2	TRBD2	TRBJ2-2	TGTGCCAGCAGCTTTCGGGGGGGCCAGACCGGGGAGCTGTTTTTT	CASSFRGGQTGELFF
-	15	TRBV15	-	TRBJ1-2	TGTGCCACCAGGAGGAATTTAGGGGACCACTATGGCTACACCTTC	CATRRNLGDHYGYTF
-	13	TRBV19	-	TRBJ1-1	TGTGCCAGTAGTATACAATGGCAGGCAGAAGCTTTCTTT	CASSIQWQAEAFF
-	14	TRBV5-1	-	TRBJ1-2	TGCGCCAGCAGCTTGCCAGGCGTAATGGATGGCTACACCTTC	CASSLPGVMDGYTF
once	16	TRBV5-6	TRBD1	TRBJ1-3	TGTGCCAGCAGCTTTTCCACAGGGGGTGCTGGAAACACCATATATTTT	CASSFSTGGAGNTIYF
-	14	TRBV27	-	TRBJ2-2	TGTGCCAGCAGCCGGGGACTTAGCACCGGGGAGCTGTTTTTT	CASSRGLSTGELFF
-	15	TRBV2	TRBD2	TRBJ2-3	TGTGCCAGCAGTGGGTCTAGCGGGGGGCAAGATACGCAGTATTTT	CASSGSSGGQDTQYF
few	16	TRBV25-1	-	TRBJ1-2	TGTGCCAGCAGTGAAGAGGCAGAAGCAACCGACTATGGCTACACCTTC	CASSEEAEATDYGYTF
-	15	TRBV5-1	TRBD2	TRBJ2-5	TGCGCCAGCAGGCCTTCGACTAGCGGGGGGGAGACCCAGTACTTC	CASRPSTSGGETQYF
-	15	TRBV14	-	TRBJ1-2	TGTGCCAGCAGCCAAGAGGGGGCAGGGTTCTATGGCTACACCTTC	CASSQEGAGFYGYTF
-	13	TRBV19	-	TRBJ1-1	TGTGCCAGTTCGACAGGACTGAACACTGAAGCTTTCTTT	CASSTGLNTEAFF
-	14	TRBV11-2	-	TRBJ1-2	TGTGCCAGCAGCTCCTCCGGGGGGTTACTGGGCTACACCTTC	CASSSSGGLLGYTF
-	14	TRBV2	-	TRBJ1-2	TGTGCCAGCAGTGAAGAGGTCGTCGGCTATGGCTACACCTTC	CASSEEVVGYGYTF
-	15	TRBV9	-	TRBJ2-2	TGTGCCAGCAGCGTGGACCCGATTTACACCGGGGAGCTGTTTTTT	CASSVDPIYTGELFF
-	17	TRBV5-1	-	TRBJ2-2	TGCGCCAGCGCCTCACGTCCACGGACAGAGAACACCGGGGAGCTGTTTTTT	CASASRPRTENTGELFF
few	13	TRBV7-2	TRBD1	TRBJ1-2	TGTGCCAGCAGCCCGACAGGGCAGTATGGCTACACCTTC	CASSPTGQYGYTF
-	13	TRBV7-3	-	TRBJ2-3	TGTGCCAGCAGCCCCAACCTCCCAGGTCCGCAGTATTTT	CASSPNLPGPQYF
few	14	TRBV7-7	-	TRBJ2-7	TGTGCCAGCAGCTTAGCCAAAGATCCCTACGAGCAGTACTTC	CASSLAKDPYEQYF
-	16	TRBV7-9	-	TRBJ1-3	TGTGCCAGCAGCTTATGGCGGGAAACCTCTGGAAACACCATATATTTT	CASSLWRETSGNTIYF
-	15	TRBV30	TRBD1	TRBJ2-7	TGTGCCTGGAGTGCAGGGACAGGGGTAGCCTACGAGCAGTACTTC	CAWSAGTGVAYEQYF
-	15	TRBV7-6	-	TRBJ1-6	TGTGCCAGCAGCTTAGGTGGGTTTTGGCGCTCACCCCTCCACTTT	CASSLGGFWRSPLHF
once	15	TRBV6-6	-	TRBJ1-4	TGTGCCAGCAGTTACTCGACGGCAACTAATGAAAAACTGTTTTTT	CASSYSTATNEKLFF
-	15	TRBV9	TRBD2	TRBJ2-7	TGTGCCAGCAGCCCGGGACTAGCGGCCTCCTACGAGCAGTACTTC	CASSPGLAASYEQYF
-	16	TRBV13	-	TRBJ2-7	TGTGCCAGCAGCCGAACTGACAGGGAGGGGTCCTACGAGCAGTACTTC	CASSRTDREGSYEQYF
-	13	TRBV9	-	TRBJ1-1	TGTGCCAGCAGCGTAGAGGAGGAAGGTGAAGCTTTCTTT	CASSVEEEGEAFF
-	14	TRBV5-1	-	TRBJ1-2	TGCGCCAGCAGCCCGGCAGGCAGCTCCTATGGCTACACCTTC	CASSPAGSSYGYTF
-	12	TRBV30	-	TRBJ1-2	TGTGCCTGGAGTGTCCAGGGACATGGCTACACCTTC	CAWSVQGHGYTF
few	15	TRBV6-5	TRBD1	TRBJ1-1	TGTGCCAGCAGCCACCCGCGGACAGGGGCCACTGAAGCTTTCTTT	CASSHPRTGATEAFF
-	15	TRBV5-1	-	TRBJ1-1	TGCGCCAGCAACCGGGGTGGCAATCTGGGGACTGAAGCTTTCTTT	CASNRGGNLGTEAFF
-	13	TRBV2	TRBD1	TRBJ2-5	TGTGCCAGCAATAGACAGGGTATGGAGACCCAGTACTTC	CASNRQGMETQYF
few	19	TRBV19	TRBD1	TRBJ1-2	TGTGCCAGTAGCCCCCCTCCTGGGACAGGGGAGTTAGCTAACTATGGCTACACCTTC	CASSPPPGTGELANYGYTF
-	15	TRBV27	TRBD1	TRBJ1-2	TGTGCCAGCAGTCCTAGGGACAGGGGTATGGATGGCTACACCTTC	CASSPRDRGMDGYTF
few	13	TRBV4-2	-	TRBJ2-1	TGTGCCAGCAGCCCTCCGACTTACAATGAGCAGTTCTTC	CASSPPTYNEQFF
few	16	TRBV5-1	TRBD2	TRBJ2-2	TGCGCCAGCAGCGCGGGACTAGCGGGGGTGCACGGGGAGCTGTTTTTT	CASSAGLAGVHGELFF
-	15	TRBV5-1	TRBD1	TRBJ1-1	TGCGCCAGCAGCTTGGTGACAGGGGTAAACACTGAAGCTTTCTTT	CASSLVTGVNTEAFF
few	16	TRBV6-1	-	TRBJ2-1	TGTGCCAGCAGTGTCGCCGCAGGGTCCTATTGGAATGAGCAGTTCTTC	CASSVAAGSYWNEQFF
-	12	TRBV5-4	TRBD1	TRBJ2-7	TGTGCCAGCAGCCTGCAGGGGGACGAGCAGTACTTC	CASSLQGDEQYF
-	13	TRBV18	-	TRBJ1-1	TGTGCCAGCTCTTGGCAGACCTACGTAGAAGCTTTCTTT	CASSWQTYVEAFF
-	14	TRBV6-6	-	TRBJ2-7	TGTGCCAGCAGGACTCATGAGTCAACCTACGAGCAGTACTTC	CASRTHESTYEQYF
-	15	TRBV2	-	TRBJ2-1	TGTGCCAGCAGTCGACAGGCGTCAAAATACAATGAGCAGTTCTTC	CASSRQASKYNEQFF
-	13	TRBV2	TRBD1	TRBJ1-2	TGTGCCAGAACTGGAGGGGACAGCTATGGCTACACCTTC	CARTGGDSYGYTF
-	14	TRBV7-3	TRBD2	TRBJ2-3	TGTGCCAGCAGCGATATAGCGGGGAGAGATACGCAGTATTTT	CASSDIAGRDTQYF
many	13	TRBV11-2	-	TRBJ1-2	TGTGCCAGCAGCTTGACGGGGGGCTATGGCTACACCTTC	CASSLTGGYGYTF
-	16	TRBV15	-	TRBJ1-1	TGTGCCACCAGCCGGCGGTCTACCGGGGTCGACACTGAAGCTTTCTTT	CATSRRSTGVDTEAFF
-	16	TRBV18	TRBD1	TRBJ2-7	TGTGCCAGCTCACCAGGCTTGGACAGGGAGAGGGCGGAGCAGTACTTC	CASSPGLDRERAEQYF
few	10	TRBV2	-	TRBJ2-7	TGTGCCAGCCGGGCCTACGAGCAGTACTTC	CASRAYEQYF
-	13	TRBV30	TRBD1	TRBJ1-1	TGTGCCTGGAACAGGGGGGTCTACACTGAAGCTTTCTTT	CAWNRGVYTEAFF
-	14	TRBV5-4	-	TRBJ1-3	TGTGCCAGCAGCCCCGATAGGACTGGAAACACCATATATTTT	CASSPDRTGNTIYF
-	15	TRBV4-1	TRBD1	TRBJ1-1	TGCGCCAGCAGCCACCGGACAGGGGGGCGCACTGAAGCTTTCTTT	CASSHRTGGRTEAFF
-	15	TRBV5-4	-	TRBJ1-1	TGTGCCAGCAGCTTGCCAAGCGGGTTGAACACTGAAGCTTTCTTT	CASSLPSGLNTEAFF
few	16	TRBV5-1	-	TRBJ1-1	TGCGCCAGCAGCTTACAGTCTCCGGGTTTGAACACTGAAGCTTTCTTT	CASSLQSPGLNTEAFF
few	16	TRBV6-6	-	TRBJ1-5	TGTGCCAGCAGACGCGACATAAATTCTAGCAATCAGCCCCAGCATTTT	CASRRDINSSNQPQHF